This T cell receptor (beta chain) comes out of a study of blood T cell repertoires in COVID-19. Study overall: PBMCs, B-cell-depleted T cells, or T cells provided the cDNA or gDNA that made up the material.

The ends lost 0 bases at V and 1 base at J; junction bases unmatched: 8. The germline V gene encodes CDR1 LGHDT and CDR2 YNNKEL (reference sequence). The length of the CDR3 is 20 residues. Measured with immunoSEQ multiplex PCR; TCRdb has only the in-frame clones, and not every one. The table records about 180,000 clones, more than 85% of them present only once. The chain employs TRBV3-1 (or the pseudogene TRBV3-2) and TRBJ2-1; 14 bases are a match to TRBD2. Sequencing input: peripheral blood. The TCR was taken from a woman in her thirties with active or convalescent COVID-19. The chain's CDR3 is CASSQDPGLAGDKSYNEQFF. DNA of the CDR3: TGTGCCAGCAGCCAAGACCCGGGACTAGCGGGAGACAAGTCCTACAATGAGCAGTTCTTC.